A single sample gave rise to the 18 T cell receptor beta chains below, sequenced in a study of T cell changes during pregnancy in multiple sclerosis. Sequencing was performed with immunoSEQ multiplex PCR; in TCRdb, only in-frame clones are kept and a portion is missing. The sample holds 50,000 to 70,000 clones; roughly 92% are singletons and the top ten take more than 1.2%. The material sequenced was peripheral blood, taken in the second trimester of pregnancy. The receptors were sampled from a female donor with multiple sclerosis, enrolled in a pregnancy study.

V and J are TRBV5-5 and TRBJ2-5; 7 bases line up with TRBD1. Germline V CDR1 and CDR2: SGHKS, YYEKEE (reference sequence). Losses at the gene ends were 4 bases for V and 5 bases for J; bases not matched to a gene: 5. The CDR3 is made up of 13 amino acids. The CDR3 region has the DNA TGTGCCAGCAGCCATTCGGGACAGGAGACCCAGTACTTC. Its translation: CASSHSGQETQYF.

The V gene is TRBV29-1, the J gene TRBJ2-7; TRBD1 might be the D (5 bases). Germline-derived CDR1 and CDR2 are SQVTM and ANQGSEA. Trimming took 5 bases from V and 10 from J, leaving 15 bases between them. This CDR3 comprises 11 residues. CDR3 sequence (DNA): TGCAGCGTTCAGGGATCGGCTGGTCAGTACTTC. Encoded protein: CSVQGSAGQYF.

The chain joins TRBV5-4 to TRBJ2-5, with D uncertain. CDR1 is SGHNT and CDR2 is YYREEE in the germline V gene (reference sequence). This CDR3 comprises 12 residues. V was clipped by 0 bases and J by 5 bases, with 5 bases between them. CDR3 protein: CASSLDSETQYF. In nucleotides, the CDR3 is TGTGCCAGCAGCTTGGACTCGGAGACCCAGTACTTC. Using reference TRBV5-4 and TRBJ2-5 for the parts outside the CDR3, the full variable domain is ETGVTQSPTHLIKTRGQQVTLRCSSQSGHNTVSWYQQALGQGPQFIFQYYREEENGRGNFPPRFSGLQFPNYSSELNVNALELDDSALYLCASSLDSETQYFGPGTRLLVL.

The rearrangement joins TRBV30 to TRBJ2-7; maybe TRBD1 (6 bases). Per the germline V gene, CDR1 is GTSNPN and CDR2 is SVGIG (reference sequence). The germline V and J ends were trimmed by 5 bases and 1 base, with 15 bases remaining between them. The CDR3 length is 14 residues. This CDR3 is CAWEPTGTSYEQYF. Here the CDR3 DNA reads TGTGCCTGGGAACCGACAGGAACTTCCTACGAGCAGTACTTC.

This clone was seen just once. The chain employs TRBV6-1 and TRBJ1-1, with no clear D. Germline values: CDR1 MNHNS, CDR2 SASEGT. V shed 0 bases and J shed 8 bases, with 10 bases lying between them. This CDR3 has 13 amino acids. CDR3 DNA sequence: TGTGCCAGCAGTGAAGCTGGAGACCTAGAAGCTTTCTTT. Translation gives CASSEAGDLEAFF.

The rearrangement joins TRBV6-1 to TRBJ1-2; 11 positions match TRBD1. V lost 6 bases, J lost 6 bases, and 9 bases stayed unmatched. CDR1 is MNHNS, CDR2 SASEGT, per germline. This CDR3 contains 15 residues. The CDR3 bases are TGTGCCAGCAGAACAATCCGGGACAGGGGGGATGGCTACACCTTC. Protein sequence: CASRTIRDRGDGYTF.

On this clone: An end of the junction does not agree with germline; a read error may underlie this. The chain couples TRBV7-7 to TRBJ2-2; D remains ambiguous. This CDR3 is 14 amino acids long. Germline loops: CDR1 SSHAT, CDR2 FNYEAQ (reference sequence). The chain's CDR3 is CASSSQVTAGELFF. The CDR3 bases are TGTGCTAGCAGCTCCCAGGTGACGGCCGGGGAGCTGTTTTTT.

V gene TRBV28 combines with J gene TRBJ1-1, with 8 bases identical to TRBD1. The CDR3 is made up of 16 amino acids. From germline, CDR1 is MDHEN and CDR2 SYDVKM. V lost 6 bases and J lost 4; bases outside the gene matches: 13. CDR3 loop: CASRDSQGGVITEAFF. As DNA, the CDR3 is TGTGCCAGCAGAGATTCACAGGGGGGCGTGATCACTGAAGCTTTCTTT.

The rearrangement uses TRBV7-9 and TRBJ1-1; 7 bases fit TRBD1. This CDR3 has 17 amino acids. Trimming at V came to 1 base and at J to 3 bases, leaving 11 bases not matched to a gene. Germline-derived CDR1 and CDR2 are SEHNR and FQNEAQ (reference sequence). The CDR3: CASSLVGGYRGDTEAFF. CDR3 DNA: TGTGCCAGCAGCTTAGTGGGCGGCTACAGGGGAGACACTGAAGCTTTCTTT.

The rearrangement joins TRBV6-4 to TRBJ1-4; 7 bases align to TRBD1. This CDR3 has 20 amino acids. CDR1 is MRHNA, CDR2 SNTAGT, per germline. V lost 6 bases and J lost 0; bases outside the gene matches: 19. CDR3 nucleotides: TGTGCCAGCAGCTCCTCCGCCGGACAGGCAGGACGAGCAACTAATGAAAAACTGTTTTTT. Translated: CASSSSAGQAGRATNEKLFF.

This chain connects TRBV28 to TRBJ2-3, with D uncertain. Trimming pared 3 bases from V and 5 bases from J, leaving 12 bases between. Germline loops: CDR1 MDHEN, CDR2 SYDVKM. CDR3 length equals 14 residues. CDR3 region: CASSFSSEGDTQYF. Here the CDR3 DNA reads TGTGCCAGCAGTTTCTCCAGCGAAGGAGATACGCAGTATTTT.

The chain is built from TRBV19 and TRBJ2-3; 8 bases are shared with TRBD1. V lost 7 bases, J lost 1 base, and 1 base stayed unmatched. Looked up from germline, CDR1 is LNHDA and CDR2 is SQIVND (reference sequence). This CDR3 is 13 amino acids long. Here the CDR3 reads CASNRGGTDTQYF. DNA of the CDR3: TGTGCCAGTAACAGGGGGGGCACAGATACGCAGTATTTT.

The rearrangement joins TRBV7-9 to TRBJ1-4, with TRBD1 as a possible D gene (5 bases). This CDR3 is built from 15 residues. V was trimmed by 5 bases and J by 0 bases, leaving 10 bases between them. The germline CDR1 and CDR2 sequences are SEHNR and FQNEAQ (reference sequence). CDR3 region: CASSSQGTTNEKLFF. CDR3 nucleotides: TGTGCCAGCAGCAGCCAGGGTACAACTAATGAAAAACTGTTTTTT.

The gene calls are TRBV15 and TRBJ2-5; 10 nucleotides agree with TRBD2. The CDR3 is 16 amino acids. Germline V gene sequence: CDR1 LNHNV, CDR2 YYDKDF (reference sequence). Trimming at V came to 1 base and at J to 1 base, leaving 3 bases not matched to a gene. Here the CDR3 reads CATSRGAGGLQETQYF. The CDR3 DNA reads as TGTGCCACCAGCAGAGGAGCGGGAGGGCTCCAAGAGACCCAGTACTTC.

The V gene is TRBV30, the J gene TRBJ2-2; 10 positions match TRBD2. Germline loops: CDR1 GTSNPN, CDR2 SVGIG (reference sequence). The CDR3 is made up of 15 amino acids. With 2 bases clipped from V and 8 bases from J, the junction kept 8 bases outside the gene matches. CDR3 in amino acids: CAWSRASGSDGELFF. The CDR3 region has the DNA TGTGCCTGGAGTAGAGCTAGCGGGAGCGATGGGGAGCTGTTTTTT.

J is TRBJ1-6 and V is TRBV9; a possible D gene is TRBD1 (6 bases). Germline V lookup: CDR1 SGDLS, CDR2 YYNGEE. This CDR3 region has 15 residues. V dropped 0 bases and J dropped 5 bases, with 9 bases sitting between them. This CDR3 reads CASSVAAGDNSPLHF. The CDR3 bases are TGTGCCAGCAGCGTAGCGGCAGGGGATAATTCACCCCTCCACTTT.

The J gene is TRBJ2-5, the V gene TRBV19, with D possibly matching TRBD2 (6 bases). The CDR3 is 15 residues long. V was trimmed by 4 bases and J by 1 base, leaving 13 bases between them. The germline CDR1 and CDR2 sequences are LNHDA and SQIVND (reference sequence). CDR3 DNA: TGTGCCAGTAGTAGGGCAGCGGGTCCCCAAGAGACCCAGTACTTC. This translates into CASSRAAGPQETQYF.

The chain joins TRBV30 to TRBJ1-3; D perhaps matches TRBD1 (6 bases). Germline V gives CDR1 GTSNPN, CDR2 SVGIG (reference sequence). This CDR3 has 14 amino acids. Trimming removed 3 bases at V and 2 bases at J, with 11 bases between. The CDR3 here is CAWRQGSTGNTIYF. The CDR3 DNA is TGTGCCTGGAGACAGGGTTCGACTGGAAACACCATATATTTT.